The 17 T cell receptor beta chains presented below share a single source sample, sequenced in a study of CD8 T cells in Susac syndrome. RNA was extracted with the RNeasy kit, and a quantity of roughly 0.45 to 1 ug was reverse transcribed using random hexamers. TCRdb re-called the immunoSEQ multiplex PCR reads through MiXCR, storing one row per CDR3 protein. The data contain some 180,000 distinct CDR3 sequences, around 90% of them singletons. The specimen sequenced was CD4+ T cells from PBMCs. The receptors shown here come from a human donor with Susac syndrome.

The rearrangement joins TRBV6-5 to TRBJ2-1; 9 bases align to TRBD2. After removal of 3 bases from V and 0 bases from J, the junction contained 6 bases not matched to a gene. There are 17 residues in the CDR3. Germline V lookup: CDR1 MNHEY, CDR2 SVGAGI. The CDR3 sequence: CASSYPRSGGSYNEQFF. In DNA form, the CDR3 reads TGTGCCAGCAGTTATCCTCGTAGCGGGGGCTCCTACAATGAGCAGTTCTTC.

This clonotype is a singleton in its sample. The chain combines TRBV9 with TRBJ2-5; no clear D gene. CDR3 length equals 15 residues. CDR1 and CDR2 from the germline V gene are SGDLS and YYNGEE. The V and J ends lost 1 base and 2 bases respectively, with 12 bases between them. CDR3 bases: TGTGCCAGCAGCGTAAGACCAAGGGTACAAGAGACCCAGTACTTC. Translated: CASSVRPRVQETQYF.

This chain uses TRBV2 with TRBJ2-1; D remains unclear. CDR1 SNHLY and CDR2 FYNNEI come from the germline V gene. This CDR3 comprises 12 residues. The V end lost 6 bases, the J end lost 5 bases, and 8 bases lay between the germline ends. The CDR3 sequence: CASRDLNNEQFF. The CDR3 DNA sequence: TGTGCCAGCAGAGATTTAAACAATGAGCAGTTCTTC.

V is TRBV18 and J is TRBJ2-5; 11 bases are a match to TRBD2. J lost 1 base, V lost 6 bases, and 4 bases had no gene match. The V gene's germline CDR1 is KGHSH and CDR2 LQKENI. CDR3 size: 15 residues. The CDR3 DNA is TGTGCCAGCTCTCTAGCGGGAGGTATCCAAGAGACCCAGTACTTC. Translating it yields CASSLAGGIQETQYF.

The chain joins TRBV14 to TRBJ2-7, with D tentatively TRBD2 (6 bases). The CDR3 length is 16 residues. Trimming removed 2 bases at V and 0 bases at J, with 14 bases between. Germline V lookup: CDR1 SGHDN, CDR2 FVKESK. This CDR3 reads CASSQLPGLGSYEQYF. CDR3 sequence (DNA): TGTGCCAGCAGCCAACTCCCGGGACTTGGCTCCTACGAGCAGTACTTC.

The chain joins TRBV18 to TRBJ2-5, with D hard to call. Trimming left V 1 base short and J 4 bases short, with 4 bases between. CDR3 size: 12 residues. Looked up from germline, CDR1 is KGHSH and CDR2 is LQKENI. CDR3 sequence (DNA): TGTGCCAGCTCACCACGATTAGAGACCCAGTACTTC. Encoded protein: CASSPRLETQYF.

The genes are TRBV28 and TRBJ1-1, with D tentatively TRBD1 (5 bases). This CDR3 has 15 residues. Trimming left V 3 bases short and J 1 base short, with 12 bases between. The V gene's germline CDR1 is MDHEN and CDR2 SYDVKM. The CDR3 nucleotides read TGTGCCAGCAGTTTGCGGGGGTCCACGAACACTGAAGCTTTCTTT. This codes for CASSLRGSTNTEAFF.

This chain links TRBV12-3 or TRBV12-4 with TRBJ1-1; TRBD1 might be the D (6 bases). V gave up 6 bases and J gave up 4 bases, with 15 bases separating them. This CDR3 spans 14 amino acids. CDR3 bases: TGTGCCAGCAGCCGGGACAACCGGGGCACTGAAGCTTTCTTT. Amino acid sequence: CASSRDNRGTEAFF.

The chain is built from TRBV5-1 and TRBJ1-4; 7 bases line up with TRBD1. Trimming at V came to 1 base and at J to 6 bases, leaving 6 bases not matched to a gene. Germline V gives CDR1 SGHRS, CDR2 YFSETQ. This CDR3 has 15 residues. The CDR3 here is CASSLSTGFDEKLFF. The CDR3 region has the DNA TGCGCCAGCAGCTTGTCGACAGGGTTTGATGAAAAACTGTTTTTT. The variable domain in full, completed from reference TRBV5-1 and TRBJ1-4, reads KAGVTQTPRYLIKTRGQQVTLSCSPISGHRSVSWYQQTPGQGLQFLFEYFSETQRNKGNFPGRFSGRQFSNSRSEMNVSTLELGDSALYLCASSLSTGFDEKLFFGSGTQLSVL.

This sequence joins TRBV30 and TRBJ1-2; D is uncertain. Trimming left V 1 base short and J 2 bases short, with 17 bases between. Germline assignment: CDR1 GTSNPN and CDR2 SVGIG (reference sequence). There are 16 residues in the CDR3. The CDR3 nucleotides are TGTGCCTGGAGTGATCCTCAGGTTAAGACAAACTATGGCTACACCTTC. Protein sequence: CAWSDPQVKTNYGYTF.

The V and J genes are TRBV3-1 and TRBJ1-1, with TRBD1 matching over 7 bases. The trim removed 4 bases at V and 7 bases at J, leaving 6 bases unmatched. From germline, CDR1 is LGHDT and CDR2 YNNKEL (reference sequence). This CDR3 region has 13 residues. CDR3 sequence: CASSPRGQLEAFF. As DNA, the CDR3 is TGTGCCAGCAGCCCCCGGGGACAGCTTGAAGCTTTCTTT. The full variable domain, its missing parts supplied by reference TRBV3-1 and TRBJ1-1, is DTAVSQTPKYLVTQMGNDKSIKCEQNLGHDTMYWYKQDSKKFLKIMFSYNNKELIINETVPNRFSPKSPDKAHLNLHINSLELGDSAVYFCASSPRGQLEAFFGQGTRLTVV.

CDR3 in amino acids: CASSYPQRGNTEAFF. The DNA of the CDR3 is TGTGCCAGCAGTTACCCCCAACGGGGGAACACTGAAGCTTTCTTT. The rearrangement joins TRBV6-6 to TRBJ1-1; D gene ambiguous. Germline CDR1 and CDR2: MNHNY and SVGAGI (reference sequence). The CDR3 length is 15 residues. V gave up 2 bases and J gave up 1 base, with 11 bases separating them.

This clonotype was seen only once. The chain is built from TRBV20-1 and TRBJ2-2, with 7 bases fitting TRBD1. CDR1 is DFQATT, CDR2 SNEGSKA, per germline (reference sequence). Unmatched junction bases numbered 4, after V lost 6 bases and J lost 3 bases. The CDR3 extends over 13 amino acids. The CDR3 bases are TGCAGTGCCACGGGACAGCACACCGGGGAGCTGTTTTTT. This sequence encodes CSATGQHTGELFF.

The V gene is TRBV7-2, the J gene TRBJ1-1, with a tentative D call TRBD1 (6 bases). This CDR3 comprises 15 residues. The V gene lost 5 bases and the J gene lost 1 base, with 14 bases spanning the gap. Germline loops: CDR1 SGHTA, CDR2 FQGNSA. For the CDR3, the DNA is TGTGCCAGCAGCACGCCCGGGGGGCGGAACACTGAAGCTTTCTTT. Translated, it gives CASSTPGGRNTEAFF. Combining the CDR3 with reference TRBV7-2 and TRBJ1-1 gives the whole variable domain GAGVSQSPSNKVTEKGKDVELRCDPISGHTALYWYRQSLGQGLEFLIYFQGNSAPDKSGLPSDRFSAERTGGSVSTLTIQRTQQEDSAVYLCASSTPGGRNTEAFFGQGTRLTVV.

This clonotype was recorded only once. The chain carries TRBV20-1 and TRBJ2-2, with 14 bases that match TRBD2. Germline-derived CDR1 and CDR2 are DFQATT and SNEGSKA (reference sequence). Trimming removed 0 bases from V and 5 bases from J; junction bases left unmatched: 5. The CDR3 contains 17 residues. The CDR3 sequence: CSARDRGLAGATGELFF. As DNA, the CDR3 is TGCAGTGCTAGAGACCGGGGACTAGCGGGAGCGACCGGGGAGCTGTTTTTT.

The chain links TRBV7-3 to TRBJ1-6; 9 bases are shared with TRBD1. This CDR3 comprises 14 residues. Germline CDR1 SGHTA, CDR2 FQGTGA. V lost 4 bases and J lost 8; bases outside the gene matches: 3. CDR3 amino acids: CASSSGQGDSPLHF. DNA of the CDR3: TGTGCCAGCAGCTCGGGACAGGGAGATTCACCCCTCCACTTT. Complete variable domain (other parts from reference TRBV7-3 and TRBJ1-6): GAGVSQTPSNKVTEKGKYVELRCDPISGHTALYWYRQSLGQGPEFLIYFQGTGAADDSGLPNDRFFAVRPEGSVSTLKIQRTERGDSAVYLCASSSGQGDSPLHFGNGTRLTVT.

J is TRBJ1-1 and V is TRBV30, with D maybe TRBD1 (6 bases). The CDR3 is 13 amino acids. The germline V gene encodes CDR1 GTSNPN and CDR2 SVGIG (reference sequence). V gave up 2 bases and J gave up 3 bases, with 10 bases separating them. CDR3 in DNA: TGTGCCTGGAGTCCTAACAGGGACACTGAAGCTTTCTTT. Residues: CAWSPNRDTEAFF.